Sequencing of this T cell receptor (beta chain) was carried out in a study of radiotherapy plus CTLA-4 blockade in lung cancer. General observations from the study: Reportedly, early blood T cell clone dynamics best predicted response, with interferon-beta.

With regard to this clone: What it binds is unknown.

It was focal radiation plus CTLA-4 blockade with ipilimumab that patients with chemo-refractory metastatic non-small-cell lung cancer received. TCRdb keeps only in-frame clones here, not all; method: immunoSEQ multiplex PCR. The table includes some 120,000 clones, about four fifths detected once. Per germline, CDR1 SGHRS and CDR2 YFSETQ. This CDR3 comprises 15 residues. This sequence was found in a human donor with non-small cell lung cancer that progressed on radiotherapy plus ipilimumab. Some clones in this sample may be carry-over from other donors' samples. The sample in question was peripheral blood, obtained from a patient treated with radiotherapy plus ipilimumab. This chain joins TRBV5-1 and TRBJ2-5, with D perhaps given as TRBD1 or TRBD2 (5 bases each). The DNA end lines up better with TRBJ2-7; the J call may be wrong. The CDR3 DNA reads TGCGCCAGCAGCTTGTTGCATGGGGGCTCCTACGAGCAGTACTTC. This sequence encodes CASSLLHGGSYEQYF.